The next 28 T cell receptor beta chains were all read from a single sample in a study of naive and memory T cell subsets. The SP2 primer and nested alpha and beta constant region primers amplified ligated cDNA in four rounds. MiXCR, run by TCRdb on the 5' RACE reads, gives a single entry per CDR3 protein. Seen here are tens of thousands of distinct CDR3 sequences, around 8% observed once, and the top ten hold roughly 21%. TCR cDNA received a 3' ligated oligonucleotide that carried a UMI. The receptors derive from a female donor in good health.

CDR3 sequence (DNA): TGCAGTGCCCAAACAGGGGGCTCCACAGATACGCAGTATTTT. This encodes CSAQTGGSTDTQYF. The V call is TRBV20-1, the J call TRBJ2-3; 9 bases agree with TRBD1. Germline lookup yields CDR1 DFQATT and CDR2 SNEGSKA (reference sequence). This CDR3 is 14 amino acids long. The V gene end was trimmed by 6 bases and the J gene end by 2 bases; junction bases not matched to a gene: 6.

Only a few counts were recorded for this clonotype. This rearrangement joins TRBV12-3 or TRBV12-4 to TRBJ2-1; no definite D call. V lost 7 bases and J 4 bases, leaving 11 bases between the germline ends. CDR3 length: 13 residues. CDR3 protein: CASTLDQYNEQFF. CDR3 nucleotides: TGTGCCAGCACCCTCGATCAATACAATGAGCAGTTCTTC.

A few counts support this clonotype. The chain is built from TRBV13 and TRBJ2-1; 11 nucleotides match TRBD1. The V gene end was trimmed by 3 bases and the J gene end by 4 bases; junction bases not matched to a gene: 11. Germline CDR1 reads PRHDT; CDR2 reads FYEKMQ (reference sequence). The CDR3 is 18 residues long. The CDR3 DNA reads TGTGCCAGCAGCTTGTCGTTGGGGGGACAGGGGGTTTACAATGAGCAGTTCTTC. As protein: CASSLSLGGQGVYNEQFF.

This clonotype was observed a few times. This sequence joins TRBV20-1 and TRBJ2-7; D uncertain. CDR3 length equals 11 residues. The germline V and J ends were trimmed by 7 bases and 9 bases, with 16 bases remaining between them. CDR1 and CDR2 (germline): DFQATT, SNEGSKA (reference sequence). CDR3 bases: TGCAGTGGGGCCAGTGGGTATGGGCAGTACTTC. The encoded protein is CSGASGYGQYF.

This clonotype was detected ten times or more. The chain is built from TRBV7-2 and TRBJ2-1; maybe TRBD1 (6 bases). Trimming took off 0 bases at V and 7 bases at J, with 16 bases between the two ends. The V gene's germline CDR1 is SGHTA and CDR2 FQGNSA. The CDR3 is made up of 16 amino acids. The CDR3, as DNA: TGTGCCAGCAGCTTAGCTTCAGGGGCCTCTTGGAATGAGCAGTTCTTC. Its translation: CASSLASGASWNEQFF. Based on the CDR3 plus reference TRBV7-2 and TRBJ2-1, the full variable domain is GAGVSQSPSNKVTEKGKDVELRCDPISGHTALYWYRQSLGQGLEFLIYFQGNSAPDKSGLPSDRFSAERTGGSVSTLTIQRTQQEDSAVYLCASSLASGASWNEQFFGPGTRLTVL.

The genes are TRBV12-3 or TRBV12-4 and TRBJ2-1; TRBD1 might be the D (5 bases). The CDR3 has 13 amino acids. V was pared by 1 base and J by 8 bases, with 9 bases between. The CDR3: CASSLVWGHEQFF. CDR3 coding DNA: TGTGCCAGCAGTTTAGTGTGGGGCCATGAGCAGTTCTTC.

This clonotype came up many times. The V and J genes are TRBV29-1 and TRBJ1-1; 8 bases match TRBD1. This CDR3 spans 13 amino acids. The V gene's germline CDR1 is SQVTM and CDR2 ANQGSEA. With 7 bases clipped from V and 5 bases from J, the junction kept 9 bases outside the gene matches. The CDR3 reads CSGTGQGETEAFF. CDR3 nucleotides: TGCAGCGGAACCGGACAGGGAGAAACTGAAGCTTTCTTT.

This clonotype was counted ten times or more. V usage is TRBV14 and J usage is TRBJ2-3; D uncertain. The CDR3 runs to 13 residues. Trimming left V 3 bases short and J 9 bases short, with 13 bases between. CDR1 and CDR2 (germline): SGHDN, FVKESK. In DNA, the CDR3 is TGTGCCAGCAGCCAGGCAGGACCGCTAACGCAGTATTTT. It translates to CASSQAGPLTQYF.

The chain has TRBV30 and TRBJ2-3; D ambiguous. The CDR3 spans 14 residues. Per germline, CDR1 GTSNPN and CDR2 SVGIG (reference sequence). Trimming left V 1 base short and J 1 base short, with 9 bases between. CDR3 DNA: TGTGCCTGGAGTGCTTGGTTTGGCACAGATACGCAGTATTTT. As protein: CAWSAWFGTDTQYF. The variable domain in full, completed from reference TRBV30 and TRBJ2-3, reads SQTIHQWPATLVQPVGSPLSLECTVEGTSNPNLYWYRQAAGRGLQLLFYSVGIGQISSEVPQNLSASRPQDRQFILSSKKLLLSDSGFYLCAWSAWFGTDTQYFGPGTRLTVL.

This clonotype was counted only a few times. This rearrangement joins TRBV25-1 to TRBJ2-3; D remains ambiguous. V lost 9 bases and J 6 bases, leaving 16 bases between the germline ends. Per the germline V gene, CDR1 is MGHDK and CDR2 is SYGVNS. The length of the CDR3 is 13 residues. The CDR3 DNA follows: TGTGCCAGTCGAACACTAAACCGTGATACGCAGTATTTT. Its translation: CASRTLNRDTQYF.

The gene calls are TRBV28 and TRBJ2-3; TRBD1 agrees at 7 bases. The CDR3 has 17 residues. V was pared by 4 bases and J by 2 bases, with 12 bases of the junction left unmatched. Germline V gene sequence: CDR1 MDHEN, CDR2 SYDVKM. The DNA for the CDR3 is TGTGCCAGCAGTTCCAATACCGGGACAGCCTACACAGATACGCAGTATTTT. It encodes CASSSNTGTAYTDTQYF.

The gene calls are TRBV19 and TRBJ2-1, with 7 bases fitting TRBD2. V lost 1 base to trimming and J lost 0 bases; unmatched junction nucleotides: 6. Germline loops: CDR1 LNHDA, CDR2 SQIVND (reference sequence). The CDR3 is 17 residues long. This chain's CDR3 is CASSIGLAESSYNEQFF. CDR3 bases: TGTGCCAGTAGTATAGGGCTAGCGGAAAGCTCCTACAATGAGCAGTTCTTC.

V is TRBV28 and J is TRBJ1-5, with D perhaps matching TRBD1 (5 bases). CDR1 MDHEN and CDR2 SYDVKM come from the germline V gene. CDR3 size: 15 residues. V was pared by 5 bases and J by 6 bases, with 17 bases between. This CDR3 reads CASSMGLPSGQPQHF. CDR3 sequence (DNA): TGTGCCAGCAGTATGGGACTGCCGAGTGGTCAGCCCCAGCATTTT.

The V and J genes are TRBV30 and TRBJ1-5; D may be TRBD1 (6 bases). CDR1 and CDR2 (germline): GTSNPN, SVGIG (reference sequence). V lost 1 base, J lost 3 bases, and 10 bases lay in between. The CDR3 consists of 14 residues. CDR3 sequence (DNA): TGTGCCTGGAGTGGGGGGGGGCTCAATCAGCCCCAGCATTTT. Translated: CAWSGGGLNQPQHF. The full variable domain, rest sourced from reference TRBV30 and TRBJ1-5, is SQTIHQWPATLVQPVGSPLSLECTVEGTSNPNLYWYRQAAGRGLQLLFYSVGIGQISSEVPQNLSASRPQDRQFILSSKKLLLSDSGFYLCAWSGGGLNQPQHFGDGTRLSIL.

This clonotype was observed a few times. CDR3 nucleotides: TGCAGTGCTAGAGATTTAGGTATCACAGATACGCAGTATTTT. It is translated as CSARDLGITDTQYF. The chain joins TRBV20-1 to TRBJ2-3; D unclear. Germline V lookup: CDR1 DFQATT, CDR2 SNEGSKA (reference sequence). V dropped 0 bases and J dropped 2 bases, with 9 bases sitting between them. This CDR3 contains 14 residues.

This clonotype has at least ten counts. The chain links TRBV28 to TRBJ1-4; 9 bases map to TRBD1. Germline V CDR1 and CDR2: MDHEN, SYDVKM. This CDR3 has 14 residues. The V gene end was trimmed by 2 bases and the J gene end by 6 bases; junction bases not matched to a gene: 1. CDR3 DNA: TGTGCCAGCAGTTTACGACAGGGGGATGAAAAACTGTTTTTT. Translating it yields CASSLRQGDEKLFF.

This clonotype has at least ten counts. This chain connects TRBV12-3 or TRBV12-4 to TRBJ1-2, with 11 bases fitting TRBD1. There are 13 residues in the CDR3. The J segment lost 6 bases and the V segment lost 7 bases, leaving 4 bases of the junction unmatched. In DNA, the CDR3 is TGTGCCAGCAACTCGGGACAGGGGGATGGCTACACCTTC. This translates into CASNSGQGDGYTF.

The chain links TRBV19 to TRBJ1-5; TRBD1 matches at 9 bases. V trimming: 4 bases; J trimming: 2 bases; junction bases outside the gene matches: 3. This CDR3 spans 15 amino acids. CDR1 and CDR2 from the germline V gene are LNHDA and SQIVND (reference sequence). The CDR3 region has the DNA TGTGCCAGTAGTAGTCGACAGGGGGGCAATCAGCCCCAGCATTTT. It specifies CASSSRQGGNQPQHF.

In this sample, this clonotype turned up a few times. The chain uses TRBV6-5 and TRBJ2-7, with 9 bases fitting TRBD2. The CDR3 sequence is 13 residues long. From germline, CDR1 is MNHEY and CDR2 SVGAGI. V was pared by 2 bases and J by 7 bases, with 3 bases of the junction left unmatched. The CDR3 nucleotides read TGTGCCAGCAGTTACCCTAGCGGGATGGAGCAGTACTTC. It codes for CASSYPSGMEQYF.

This clonotype was seen ten or more times. This chain uses TRBV2 with TRBJ2-3; a weak D match, TRBD2 (5 bases). The germline gives CDR1 SNHLY, CDR2 FYNNEI. Trimming shortened V by 7 bases and J by 5 bases, and 7 bases separated the two germline ends. The CDR3 has 11 residues. The CDR3 DNA reads as TGTGCCAGCATGAGGGAAGATACGCAGTATTTT. Its translation is CASMREDTQYF.

This clonotype was detected ten times or more. The V and J genes are TRBV7-2 and TRBJ1-3; TRBD1 is a possible D gene (6 bases). CDR1 is SGHTA and CDR2 is FQGNSA in the germline V gene. The CDR3 extends over 14 amino acids. The ends were cut back, 4 bases at V and 4 bases at J, with 11 bases in the middle. The CDR3 DNA reads TGTGCCAGCAGCTCCACAGGGCGCGGAAACACCATATATTTT. Residues: CASSSTGRGNTIYF.

This clonotype was picked up one time. The chain employs TRBV24-1 and TRBJ1-2, with D maybe TRBD1 (5 bases). CDR1 and CDR2 (germline): KGHDR, SFDVKD. Trimming shortened V by 4 bases and J by 3 bases, and 11 bases separated the two germline ends. The CDR3 runs 14 residues. CDR3 amino acids: CATSDGGSDYGYTF. The CDR3 DNA reads as TGTGCCACCAGTGACGGGGGTTCTGACTATGGCTACACCTTC.

The V and J genes are TRBV7-9 and TRBJ1-4; maybe TRBD1 (5 bases). Germline V gives CDR1 SEHNR, CDR2 FQNEAQ (reference sequence). The CDR3 has 16 residues. Trimming left V 1 base short and J 0 bases short, with 9 bases between. The CDR3 DNA reads as TGTGCCAGCAGCTTAGGACAGCCTGCAACTAATGAAAAACTGTTTTTT. Translated, it gives CASSLGQPATNEKLFF.

Many counts were recorded for this clonotype. The V call is TRBV19, the J call TRBJ1-1; a weak D match, TRBD1 (6 bases). Germline values: CDR1 LNHDA, CDR2 SQIVND (reference sequence). V was shortened by 1 base and J by 1 base, with 7 bases between the two germline ends. The CDR3 spans 14 residues. The CDR3 nucleotides are TGTGCCAGTAGTATAGGGGGGGCGAACACTGAAGCTTTCTTT. It translates to CASSIGGANTEAFF.

The V call is TRBV2, the J call TRBJ2-1; possibly TRBD2 for D (5 bases). The CDR3 is made up of 13 amino acids. The germline gives CDR1 SNHLY, CDR2 FYNNEI. The V gene lost 10 bases and the J gene lost 3 bases, with 13 bases spanning the gap. The DNA for the CDR3 is TGTGCCATCGTCCCAGAGGGCTACAATGAGCAGTTCTTC. As protein: CAIVPEGYNEQFF.

This clonotype was recorded many times. The genes are TRBV9 and TRBJ1-1; D gene uncertain. The CDR3 covers 14 residues. Per the germline V gene, CDR1 is SGDLS and CDR2 is YYNGEE. Trimming removed 0 bases at V and 4 bases at J, with 10 bases between. CDR3 nucleotides: TGTGCCAGCAGCGTAGGGGTTTCGGGCACTGAAGCTTTCTTT. Its translation: CASSVGVSGTEAFF.

This clonotype was recorded many times. The chain recombines TRBV10-3 with TRBJ2-1, with 11 bases lining up with TRBD1. V gave up 2 bases and J gave up 5 bases; unmatched junction bases: 2. The V gene's germline CDR1 is ENHRY and CDR2 SYGVKD. CDR3 length: 15 residues. The CDR3 region is CAISERGQGDNEQFF. CDR3 DNA: TGTGCCATCAGTGAGAGGGGACAGGGGGACAATGAGCAGTTCTTC.

This clonotype was found many times. The chain recombines TRBV6-5 with TRBJ1-2; D is ambiguous. Germline-derived CDR1 and CDR2 are MNHEY and SVGAGI. Trimming took off 5 bases at V and 4 bases at J, with 14 bases between the two ends. This CDR3 contains 14 residues. The CDR3, as DNA: TGTGCCAGCAGTCCAGGACCCACCGGCTATGGCTACACCTTC. This gives the protein CASSPGPTGYGYTF.